What follows are 18 T cell receptor beta chains derived from one specimen sequenced in a study of blood T cell repertoires in COVID-19. Repertoires were generated with immunoSEQ multiplex PCR, while TCRdb's copy carries only in-frame clones and drops some. Here the sample spans more than 75,000 clones, about 83% being singletons. The sequencing input was peripheral blood. These receptors were collected from a man aged 25-40 years with acute or convalescent COVID-19.

This clone appeared once. This chain uses TRBV18 with TRBJ2-6; 11 bases are shared with TRBD1. This CDR3 region has 16 residues. The germline CDR1 and CDR2 sequences are KGHSH and LQKENI. V was clipped by 6 bases and J by 2 bases; unmatched bases: 3. In DNA, the CDR3 is TGTGCCAGCTCGGGACAGGGGGTTGCTGGGGCCAACGTCCTGACTTTC. Translation gives CASSGQGVAGANVLTF.

This sequence joins TRBV5-8 and TRBJ1-4; 9 bases agree with TRBD1. J gave up 5 bases and V 0 bases, and 2 bases lay outside the gene matches. The CDR3 runs 15 residues. CDR1 SGHTS and CDR2 YDEGEE come from the germline V gene. CDR3 nucleotide sequence: TGTGCCAGCAGCTTGGGGGACAGGGAGAATGAAAAACTGTTTTTT. The encoded protein is CASSLGDRENEKLFF.

The chain employs TRBV28 and TRBJ1-2; 12 bases line up with TRBD1. With 1 base clipped from V and 4 bases from J, the junction kept 13 bases outside the gene matches. Per germline, CDR1 MDHEN and CDR2 SYDVKM. This CDR3 spans 19 amino acids. CDR3 residues: CASSLSTGTGGIYGYGYTF. The DNA for the CDR3 is TGTGCCAGCAGTTTATCAACCGGGACAGGGGGCATCTATGGCTATGGCTACACCTTC.

The J gene is TRBJ1-6, the V gene TRBV6-5; 9 bases line up with TRBD1. CDR3 length: 13 residues. Germline V gene lookup returns CDR1 MNHEY and CDR2 SVGAGI. The V gene end was trimmed by 6 bases and the J gene end by 9 bases; junction bases not matched to a gene: 3. CDR3 coding DNA: TGTGCCAGCAGACAGGGGGCTCGTTCACCCCTCCACTTT. Translated, it gives CASRQGARSPLHF.

CDR3 nucleotide sequence: TGTGCCAGCAGCGTAGTCGGGACAAAGAAAGAGACCCAGTACTTC. Protein sequence: CASSVVGTKKETQYF. The chain couples TRBV9 to TRBJ2-5, with D tentatively TRBD1 (6 bases). This CDR3 spans 15 amino acids. CDR1 SGDLS and CDR2 YYNGEE come from the germline V gene. V was trimmed by 0 bases and J by 3 bases, leaving 12 bases between them.

The chain has TRBV7-8 and TRBJ2-7; TRBD1 agrees at 7 bases. With 2 bases clipped from V and 0 bases from J, the junction kept 1 base outside the gene matches. The CDR3 runs to 14 residues. Per the germline V gene, CDR1 is SGHVS and CDR2 is FQNEAQ. CDR3: CASSLRDSSYEQYF. The CDR3, as DNA: TGTGCCAGCAGCTTAAGGGACAGCTCCTACGAGCAGTACTTC. Full variable domain (missing parts from reference TRBV7-8 and TRBJ2-7): GAGVSQSPRYKVAKRGQDVALRCDPISGHVSLFWYQQALGQGPEFLTYFQNEAQLDKSGLPSDRFFAERPEGSVSTLKIQRTQQEDSAVYLCASSLRDSSYEQYFGPGTRLTVT.

The V gene is TRBV5-4, the J gene TRBJ2-7, with 8 bases aligning to TRBD2. The CDR3 is 15 residues long. The ends lost 1 base at V and 5 bases at J; junction bases unmatched: 8. The germline V gene has CDR1 SGHNT and CDR2 YYREEE (reference sequence). The CDR3 spells CASSLQGLGENEQYF. The CDR3 nucleotides read TGTGCCAGCAGCTTGCAGGGACTAGGTGAGAACGAGCAGTACTTC.

The chain employs TRBV24-1 and TRBJ1-5; D may be TRBD1 (5 bases). CDR1 KGHDR and CDR2 SFDVKD come from the germline V gene. V lost 8 bases and J lost 3, with 7 bases in between. This CDR3 is built from 12 residues. The CDR3 nucleotides read TGTGCCACCACAGGGCCCAATCAGCCCCAGCATTTT. Translating it yields CATTGPNQPQHF.

The chain links TRBV6-1 to TRBJ2-3; 7 nucleotides match TRBD2. The V and J ends lost 0 bases and 5 bases, in that order; junction bases with no gene match: 2. The CDR3 runs 14 residues. The germline CDR1 and CDR2 sequences are MNHNS and SASEGT. CDR3 in DNA: TGTGCCAGCAGTGAAGCGGGAGGGTTAGATACGCAGTATTTT. This encodes CASSEAGGLDTQYF.

This chain links TRBV28 with TRBJ1-1; D not resolved. Trimming took off 0 bases at V and 7 bases at J, with 6 bases between the two ends. The CDR3 sequence is 12 residues long. The germline V gene encodes CDR1 MDHEN and CDR2 SYDVKM. This CDR3 is CASSLWTGEAFF. The CDR3 DNA reads TGTGCCAGCAGTTTATGGACGGGTGAAGCTTTCTTT.

J is TRBJ1-4 and V is TRBV28; 8 bases match TRBD1. The ends lost 4 bases at V and 10 bases at J; junction bases unmatched: 11. Per germline, CDR1 MDHEN and CDR2 SYDVKM. CDR3 length: 15 residues. CDR3: CASSSGQGQTVKLFF. The CDR3 nucleotides are TGTGCCAGCAGTTCCGGACAGGGACAAACGGTAAAACTGTTTTTT.

The chain carries TRBV11-2 and TRBJ2-7, with TRBD2 identical over 10 bases. Germline V gives CDR1 SGHAT, CDR2 FQNNGV. Unmatched junction bases numbered 13, after V lost 2 bases and J lost 3 bases. The length of the CDR3 is 18 residues. The CDR3: CASSLTSGTLQKYYEQYF. DNA for the CDR3: TGTGCCAGCAGCTTAACTAGCGGGACTCTCCAGAAATACTACGAGCAGTACTTC.

The genes are TRBV4-2 and TRBJ1-5; 7 bases align to TRBD1. Losses at the gene ends were 4 bases for V and 7 bases for J; bases not matched to a gene: 4. This CDR3 has 13 amino acids. CDR1 is LGHNA and CDR2 is YNFKEQ in the germline V gene. The CDR3, as DNA: TGTGCCAGCAGCCTTCAGGGGGGACAGCCCCAGCATTTT. Residues: CASSLQGGQPQHF.

The chain joins TRBV28 to TRBJ2-2, with TRBD2 as a possible D gene (5 bases). The CDR3 sequence is 12 residues long. The V and J ends lost 10 bases and 7 bases respectively, with 13 bases between them. Germline V gene data show CDR1 as MDHEN and CDR2 as SYDVKM. The CDR3: CATLSEGGELFF. DNA for the CDR3: TGTGCCACACTTAGCGAGGGCGGGGAGCTGTTTTTT.

Only one count was recorded for this clone. The chain uses TRBV27 and TRBJ1-1; no clear D. With 6 bases removed from V and 1 base from J, the gap between germline ends came to 6 bases. The CDR3 length is 12 residues. CDR1 and CDR2 (germline): MNHEY, SMNVEV (reference sequence). CDR3 nucleotides: TGTGCCAGCAGGGAGTGGAACACTGAAGCTTTCTTT. It encodes CASREWNTEAFF.

This clone was recorded once. The chain carries TRBV27 and TRBJ1-2; D is unclear. Germline assignment: CDR1 MNHEY and CDR2 SMNVEV (reference sequence). This CDR3 contains 13 residues. Trimming pared 2 bases from V and 5 bases from J, leaving 9 bases between. The CDR3 sequence: CASSLKPGYGYTF. The CDR3 nucleotides are TGTGCCAGCAGTTTAAAGCCAGGTTATGGCTACACCTTC.

The chain joins TRBV2 to TRBJ2-4; weak D call: TRBD2 (5 bases). Deletions cut 8 bases from V and 6 bases from J, with 20 bases between. Germline CDR1 and CDR2: SNHLY and FYNNEI. The CDR3 is 15 residues long. The CDR3 loop reads CASSRDRGLGNIQYF. CDR3 bases: TGTGCCAGCTCTCGGGATCGGGGTCTCGGAAACATTCAGTACTTC.

V is TRBV30 and J is TRBJ1-1; 8 nucleotides match TRBD1. Germline trimming cut 7 bases from V and 5 bases from J; bases unmatched to any gene: 6. Per the germline V gene, CDR1 is GTSNPN and CDR2 is SVGIG (reference sequence). The CDR3 consists of 12 residues. The CDR3 DNA reads as TGTGCCTACGACAGGGGTGGAACTGAAGCTTTCTTT. Its translation: CAYDRGGTEAFF.